This note documents a single TCR beta chain sequence. Its specificity is not known. Assay used: immunoSEQ multiplex PCR; TCRdb lists only in-frame clones, some missing. This table holds about 120,000 clones, 90% found once. The sample comes from a study of T cell responses to AZD1222 COVID-19 vaccine. General study points: After two AZD1222 doses, spike-specific TCR breadth and depth rose versus day 0. Only a handful of AZD1222 recipients were seropositive at baseline. The peak T cell response came first, and repertoires were sampled only after it. White British ancestry dominated among donors, who included more females, and clonal diversity was possibly underestimated.

Germline V CDR1 and CDR2: SNHLY, FYNNEI. Trimming took off 6 bases at V and 2 bases at J, with 15 bases between the two ends. CDR3 length equals 15 residues. V and J are TRBV2 and TRBJ2-3; D might be TRBD1 (6 bases). The origin of this receptor is an adult in good health. The sample consisted of peripheral blood, taken on day 0 of MenACWY control vaccination. The CDR3, as DNA: TGTGCCAGCAGGGTGGCAGGGACATTCACAGATACGCAGTATTTT. Protein product: CASRVAGTFTDTQYF.